This TCR beta chain was retrieved from a study of T cell clonotyping in hematopoietic cell transplantation. The V gene lost 8 bases and the J gene lost 10 bases, with 21 bases spanning the gap. Germline lookup yields CDR1 SNHLY and CDR2 FYNNEI. The CDR3 is 14 residues long. TCRdb keeps only in-frame clones here, not all; method: immunoSEQ multiplex PCR. The sample lists about 3,000 clones; roughly nine tenths were seen once. This material consisted of PBMCs, taken at the time of graft-versus-host disease after allogeneic stem cell transplant. The chain uses TRBV2 and TRBJ1-5; D may be TRBD1 (6 bases). The receptor comes from a male patient in his sixties who had an allogeneic stem cell transplant from a related donor, so the T cells may come from the graft donor. Some clones in this sample may be carry-over from other donors' samples. CDR3 nucleotides: TGTGCCAGCTCCCTAAGGGGGGGCCGGGAACCCCAGCATTTT. Its protein product is CASSLRGGREPQHF.